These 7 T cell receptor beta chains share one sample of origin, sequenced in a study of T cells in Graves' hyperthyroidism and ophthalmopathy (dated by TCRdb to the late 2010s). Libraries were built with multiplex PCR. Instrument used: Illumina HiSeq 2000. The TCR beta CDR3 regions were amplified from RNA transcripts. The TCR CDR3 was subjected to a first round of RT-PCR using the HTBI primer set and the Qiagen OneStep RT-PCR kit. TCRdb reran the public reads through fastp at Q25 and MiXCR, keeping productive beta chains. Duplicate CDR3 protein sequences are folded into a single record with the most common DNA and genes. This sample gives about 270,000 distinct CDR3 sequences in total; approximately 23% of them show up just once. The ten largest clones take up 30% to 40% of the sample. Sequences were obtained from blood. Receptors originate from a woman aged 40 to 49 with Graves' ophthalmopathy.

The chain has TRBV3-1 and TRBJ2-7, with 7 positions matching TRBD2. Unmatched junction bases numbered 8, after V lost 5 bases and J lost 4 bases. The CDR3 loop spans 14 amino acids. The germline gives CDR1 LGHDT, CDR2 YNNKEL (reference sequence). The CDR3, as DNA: TGTGCCAGCAGCATAGCGGGTGGTGGGTACGAGCAGTACTTC. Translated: CASSIAGGGYEQYF.

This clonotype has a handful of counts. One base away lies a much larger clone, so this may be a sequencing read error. The CDR3 DNA sequence: TGTGCCTGGTCGACACGCAGCTCTGGGGCCAACGTCCCGACTTTC. This gives the protein CAWSTRSSGANVPTF. The V and J genes are TRBV30 and TRBJ2-6, with a weak D call TRBD1 (5 bases). Per germline, CDR1 GTSNPN and CDR2 SVGIG (reference sequence). This CDR3 contains 15 residues. The full variable domain, completed using reference TRBV30 and TRBJ2-6, is SQTIHQWPATLVQPVGSPLSLECTVEGTSNPNLYWYRQAAGRGLQLLFYSVGIGQISSEVPQNLSASRPQDRQFILSSKKLLLSDSGFYLCAWSTRSSGANVPTFGAGSRLTVL.

CDR3 bases: TGTGCCTGGAGTGGTCGACAGGGGGCTAGTGACACCGGGGAGCTGTTTTTT. It encodes CAWSGRQGASDTGELFF. The J gene is TRBJ2-2, the V gene TRBV30, with TRBD1 matching 10 bases. J was trimmed by 3 bases and V by 1 base; bases with no gene match: 8. The CDR3 runs to 17 residues. CDR1 and CDR2 from the germline V gene are GTSNPN and SVGIG (reference sequence).

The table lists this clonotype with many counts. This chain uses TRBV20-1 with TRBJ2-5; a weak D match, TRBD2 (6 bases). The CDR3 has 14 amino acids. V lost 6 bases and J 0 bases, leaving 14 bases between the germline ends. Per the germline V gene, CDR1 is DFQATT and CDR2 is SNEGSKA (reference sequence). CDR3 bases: TGCAGTGCGCCCGGGACTCTAAACCAAGAGACCCAGTACTTC. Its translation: CSAPGTLNQETQYF.

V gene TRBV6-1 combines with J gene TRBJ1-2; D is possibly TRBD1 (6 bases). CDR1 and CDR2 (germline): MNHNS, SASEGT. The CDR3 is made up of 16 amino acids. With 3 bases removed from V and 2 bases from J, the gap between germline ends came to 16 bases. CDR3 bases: TGTGCCAGCAGTGAGGTCTGGCCAGGGGAAAACTATGGCTACACCTTC. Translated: CASSEVWPGENYGYTF.

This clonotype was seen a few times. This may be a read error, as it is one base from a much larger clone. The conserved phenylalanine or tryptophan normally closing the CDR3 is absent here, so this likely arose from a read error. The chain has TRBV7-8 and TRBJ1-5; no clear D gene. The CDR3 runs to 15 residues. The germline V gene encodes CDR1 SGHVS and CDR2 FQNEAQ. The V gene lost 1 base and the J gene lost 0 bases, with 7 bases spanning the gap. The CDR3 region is CASSLGFLSNQPQHS. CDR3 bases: TGTGCCAGCAGCTTAGGATTCCTTAGCAATCAGCCCCAGCATTCT.

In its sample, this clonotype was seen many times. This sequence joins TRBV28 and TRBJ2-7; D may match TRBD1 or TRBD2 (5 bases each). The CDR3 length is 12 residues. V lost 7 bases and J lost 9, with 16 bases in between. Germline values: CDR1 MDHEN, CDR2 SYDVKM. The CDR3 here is CASNTGFEGQYF. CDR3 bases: TGTGCCAGCAATACAGGTTTTGAGGGGCAGTACTTC.